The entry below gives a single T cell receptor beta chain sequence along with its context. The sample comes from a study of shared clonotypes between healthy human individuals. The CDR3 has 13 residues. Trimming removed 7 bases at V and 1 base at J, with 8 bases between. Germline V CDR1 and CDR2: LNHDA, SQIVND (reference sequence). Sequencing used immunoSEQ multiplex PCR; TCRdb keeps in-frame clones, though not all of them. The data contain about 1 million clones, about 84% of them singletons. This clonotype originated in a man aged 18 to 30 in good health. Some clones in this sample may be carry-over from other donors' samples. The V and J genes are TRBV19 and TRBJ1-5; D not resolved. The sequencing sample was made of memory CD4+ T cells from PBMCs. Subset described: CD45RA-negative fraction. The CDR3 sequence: CASKERSNQPQHF. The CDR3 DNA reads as TGTGCCAGTAAAGAAAGGAGCAATCAGCCCCAGCATTTT. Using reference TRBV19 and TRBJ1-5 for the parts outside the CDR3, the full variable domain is DGGITQSPKYLFRKEGQNVTLSCEQNLNHDAMYWYRQDPGQGLRLIYYSQIVNDFQKGDIAEGYSVSREKKESFPLTVTSAQKNPTAFYLCASKERSNQPQHFGDGTRLSIL.